This TCR beta chain was sequenced for a study of technical replicates of blood from a few donors. Profiled with immunoSEQ multiplex PCR; TCRdb holds only in-frame clones, not every one. This table holds tens of thousands of clones, over 95% found once. This TCR was sampled from a human donor in good health. Sequenced material: T cells isolated from PBMCs.

DNA of the CDR3: TGTGCCAGCAGCCCCCAGGGGTGGGAAGACACTGAAGCTTTCTTT. It encodes CASSPQGWEDTEAFF. This chain connects TRBV5-6 to TRBJ1-1; D may be TRBD1 (6 bases). V shed 4 bases and J shed 3 bases, with 16 bases lying between them. Germline assignment: CDR1 SGHDT and CDR2 YYEEEE. This CDR3 contains 15 residues.